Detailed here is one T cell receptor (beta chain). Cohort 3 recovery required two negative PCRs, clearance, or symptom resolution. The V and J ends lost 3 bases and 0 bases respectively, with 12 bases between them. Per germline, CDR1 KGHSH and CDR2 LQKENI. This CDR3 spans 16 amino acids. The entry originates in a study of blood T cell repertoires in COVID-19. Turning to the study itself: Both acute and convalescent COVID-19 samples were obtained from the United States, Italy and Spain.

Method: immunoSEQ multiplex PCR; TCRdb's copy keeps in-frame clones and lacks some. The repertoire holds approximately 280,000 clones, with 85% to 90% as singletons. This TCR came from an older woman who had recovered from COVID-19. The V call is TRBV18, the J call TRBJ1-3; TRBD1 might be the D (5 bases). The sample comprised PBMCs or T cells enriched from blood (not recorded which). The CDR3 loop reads CASSPTGPHSGNTIYF. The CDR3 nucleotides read TGTGCCAGCTCACCTACAGGACCCCACTCTGGAAACACCATATATTTT.